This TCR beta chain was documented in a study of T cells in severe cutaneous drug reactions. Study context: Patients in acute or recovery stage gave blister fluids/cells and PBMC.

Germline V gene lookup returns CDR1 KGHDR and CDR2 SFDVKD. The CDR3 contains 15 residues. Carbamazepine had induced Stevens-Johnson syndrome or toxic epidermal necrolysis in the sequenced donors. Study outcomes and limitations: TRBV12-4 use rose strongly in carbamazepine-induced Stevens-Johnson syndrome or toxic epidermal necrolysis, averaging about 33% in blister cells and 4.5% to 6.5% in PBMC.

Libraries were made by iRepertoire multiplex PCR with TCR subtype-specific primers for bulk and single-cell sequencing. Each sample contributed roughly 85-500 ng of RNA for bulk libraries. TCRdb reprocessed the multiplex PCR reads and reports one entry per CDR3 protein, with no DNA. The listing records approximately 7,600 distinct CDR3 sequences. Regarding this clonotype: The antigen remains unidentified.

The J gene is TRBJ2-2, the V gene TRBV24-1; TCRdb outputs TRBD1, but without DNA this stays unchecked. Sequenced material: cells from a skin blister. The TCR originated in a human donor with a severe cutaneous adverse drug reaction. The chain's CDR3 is CATSDLGGHTGELFF.